This TCR beta chain derives from a study of blood T cell repertoires in COVID-19. In the study overall: In each case, the material was cDNA or gDNA derived from T cells, B-cell-depleted T cells, or PBMCs.

Per the germline V gene, CDR1 is SNHLY and CDR2 is FYNNEI. Between the trimmed V and J ends, which lost 7 bases and 6 bases, there was a span of 27 bases. This CDR3 region has 17 residues. The assay was immunoSEQ multiplex PCR, and TCRdb's table has in-frame clones only and misses some. The sample yields over 150,000 clones, roughly 80% seen once. The sample comprised peripheral blood. This rearrangement joins TRBV2 to TRBJ2-5, with D maybe TRBD1 (7 bases). The receptor's source is a woman aged 45 to 65 with acute or convalescent COVID-19. The CDR3 here is CASKPGRQGGRQQTQYF. The CDR3 DNA sequence: TGTGCCAGCAAGCCTGGGAGACAGGGAGGAAGGCAACAGACCCAGTACTTC.